Many counts were recorded for the clone carrying this T cell receptor beta chain. The data were taken from a study of early T cells in non-severe SARS-CoV-2 infection. Individual cDNA molecules each received unique molecular identifiers attached to them. One entry per CDR3 protein, called by TCRdb with MiXCR from the 5' RACE reads. The table lists 35,000 to 45,000 distinct CDR3 sequences, 3% to 4.5% of them singletons. This CDR3 contains 12 residues. V was shortened by 3 bases and J by 5 bases, with 6 bases between the two germline ends. Germline V lookup: CDR1 SEHNR, CDR2 FQNEAQ (reference sequence).

Sequenced input: whole blood. The V call is TRBV7-9, the J call TRBJ2-3; D not certain. This TCR derives from an adult who was a healthcare worker with PCR-confirmed SARS-CoV-2 infection or an uninfected control (not recorded which). The CDR3 DNA reads TGTGCCAGCAGCTTGCTAGAAGATACGCAGTATTTT. Its translation is CASSLLEDTQYF.